Reported below is one TCR beta chain. This record belongs to a study of blood T cell repertoires in COVID-19. Whole-study context: Specimens from acute and convalescent COVID-19 originated in the United States, Italy and Spain.

The authors' processing: Estimated nucleated cell counts came from reference gene primer amplification. Clones were sequenced by immunoSEQ multiplex PCR, and TCRdb holds only the in-frame ones, with some missing. V, J and clone size are those of that table, while D and trimming were read from the DNA. The sample has roughly 260,000 clones; 83% are singletons. The CDR3 spans 12 residues. Trimming removed 0 bases from V and 10 bases from J; junction bases left unmatched: 2. The V gene's germline CDR1 is SGHRS and CDR2 YFSETQ. Participants were aged about 18 to 100 years from 20 to 30 US areas. V gene TRBV5-1 combines with J gene TRBJ2-3; 7 bases align to TRBD1. The origin of this receptor is a woman aged 40-49 years who had been exposed to COVID-19. Material for sequencing was PBMCs or T cells enriched from blood (not recorded which). This chain's CDR3 is CASSLAGQSQYF. CDR3 nucleotide sequence: TGCGCCAGCAGCTTGGCGGGACAGTCGCAGTATTTT. The whole variable domain, remainder taken from reference TRBV5-1 and TRBJ2-3, is KAGVTQTPRYLIKTRGQQVTLSCSPISGHRSVSWYQQTPGQGLQFLFEYFSETQRNKGNFPGRFSGRQFSNSRSEMNVSTLELGDSALYLCASSLAGQSQYFGPGTRLTVL.